This T cell receptor (beta chain) was retrieved from a study of blood T cell repertoires in COVID-19. Background on the study: From T cells, B-cell-depleted T cells, or PBMCs came the material, which was cDNA or gDNA.

Repertoires were generated with immunoSEQ multiplex PCR, while TCRdb's copy carries only in-frame clones and drops some. The repertoire holds tens of thousands of clones, with roughly four fifths as singletons. The count of this clone is one. This TCR came from a man aged 55 to 70 with active COVID-19. Material: peripheral blood.

The DNA for the CDR3 is TGTGCCAGCAGACCTAGCGGGAACACCGGGGAGCTGTTTTTT. Protein product: CASRPSGNTGELFF. The chain combines TRBV7-2 with TRBJ2-2; 7 nucleotides line up with TRBD2. V was pared by 6 bases and J by 1 base, with 2 bases of the junction left unmatched. The CDR3 totals 14 residues. Germline CDR1 is SGHTA and CDR2 is FQGNSA.